The entry that follows covers one TCR beta chain sequence. Its specificity is not known. This sample is part of a study of T-cell memory formation after mild COVID-19. The study, taken as a whole, reports: CD4+ contracting clones were found mainly in CM and EM, and CD8+ ones in EMRA.

The CDR3 has 16 amino acids. CDR1 is MNHEY, CDR2 SVGAGI, per germline. Trimming removed 7 bases from V and 1 base from J; junction bases left unmatched: 11. MiXCR was run by TCRdb on the 5' RACE reads, yielding one entry per CDR3 protein. The table records some 320,000 distinct CDR3 sequences, around an eighth of them present only once. The chain joins TRBV6-5 to TRBJ2-7; 9 bases line up with TRBD1. This TCR came from a man between 18 and 29 years old who had mild COVID-19 (a few samples of this study predate the infection). Cell type and time point are not known. The specimen was PBMCs or a T cell subset sorted from them (not recorded which). CDR3 protein: CASTPERTGVSYEQYF. The CDR3 DNA sequence: TGTGCCAGCACCCCAGAAAGGACAGGGGTTTCCTACGAGCAGTACTTC.